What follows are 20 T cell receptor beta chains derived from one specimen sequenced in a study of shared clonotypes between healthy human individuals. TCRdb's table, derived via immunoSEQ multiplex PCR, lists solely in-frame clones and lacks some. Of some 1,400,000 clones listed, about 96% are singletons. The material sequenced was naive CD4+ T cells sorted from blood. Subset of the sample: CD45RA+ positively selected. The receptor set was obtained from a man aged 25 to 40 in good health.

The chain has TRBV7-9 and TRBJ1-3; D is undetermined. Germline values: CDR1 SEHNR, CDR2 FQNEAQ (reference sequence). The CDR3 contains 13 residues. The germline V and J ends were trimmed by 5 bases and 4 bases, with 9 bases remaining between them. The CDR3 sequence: CASSRGEGNTIYF. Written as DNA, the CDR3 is TGTGCCAGCAGCCGGGGAGAGGGAAACACCATATATTTT.

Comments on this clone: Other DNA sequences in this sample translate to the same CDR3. DNA for the CDR3: TGTGCCACCAGCAGGGGACTGACCTACGAGCAGTACTTC. This sequence encodes CATSRGLTYEQYF. This chain joins TRBV15 and TRBJ2-7; a possible D gene is TRBD2 (6 bases). V shed 3 bases and J shed 2 bases, with 8 bases lying between them. The CDR3 sequence is 13 residues long. Germline CDR1 is LNHNV and CDR2 is YYDKDF (reference sequence).

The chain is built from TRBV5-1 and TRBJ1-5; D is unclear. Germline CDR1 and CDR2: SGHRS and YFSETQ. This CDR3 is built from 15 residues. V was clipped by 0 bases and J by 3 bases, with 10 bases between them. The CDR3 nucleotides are TGCGCCAGCAGCTTGGGGACCCTGAACAATCAGCCCCAGCATTTT. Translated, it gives CASSLGTLNNQPQHF.

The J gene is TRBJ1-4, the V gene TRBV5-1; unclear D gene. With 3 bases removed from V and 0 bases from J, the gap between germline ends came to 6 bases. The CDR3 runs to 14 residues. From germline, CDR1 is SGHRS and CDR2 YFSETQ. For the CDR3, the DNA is TGCGCCAGCAGCTCTGGGCCAACTAATGAAAAACTGTTTTTT. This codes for CASSSGPTNEKLFF.

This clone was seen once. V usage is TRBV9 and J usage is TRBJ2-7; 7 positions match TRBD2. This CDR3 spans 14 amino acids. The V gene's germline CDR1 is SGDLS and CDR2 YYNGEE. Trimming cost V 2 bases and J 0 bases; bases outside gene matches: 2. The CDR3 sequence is CASSVSSGSYEQYF. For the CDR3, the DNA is TGTGCCAGCAGCGTGTCTAGCGGCTCCTACGAGCAGTACTTC.

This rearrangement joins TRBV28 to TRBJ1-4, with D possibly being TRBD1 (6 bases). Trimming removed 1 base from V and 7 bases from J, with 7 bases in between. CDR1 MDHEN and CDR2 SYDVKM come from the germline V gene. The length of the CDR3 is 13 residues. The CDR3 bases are TGTGCCAGCAGTTTATTCAGGGGTGAAAAACTGTTTTTT. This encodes CASSLFRGEKLFF.

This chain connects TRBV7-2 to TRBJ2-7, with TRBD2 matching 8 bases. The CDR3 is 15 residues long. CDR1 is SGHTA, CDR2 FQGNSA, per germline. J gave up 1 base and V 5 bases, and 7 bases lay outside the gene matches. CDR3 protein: CASSLSGTLSYEQYF. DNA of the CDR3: TGTGCCAGCAGCCTTAGCGGGACGCTTTCCTACGAGCAGTACTTC.

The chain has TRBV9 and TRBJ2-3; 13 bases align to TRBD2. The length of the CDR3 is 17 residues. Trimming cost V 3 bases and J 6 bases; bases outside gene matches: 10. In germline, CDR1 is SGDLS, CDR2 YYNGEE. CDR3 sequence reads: CASSAGRTSGSWDTQYF. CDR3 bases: TGTGCCAGCAGCGCCGGTAGGACTAGCGGGAGCTGGGATACGCAGTATTTT.

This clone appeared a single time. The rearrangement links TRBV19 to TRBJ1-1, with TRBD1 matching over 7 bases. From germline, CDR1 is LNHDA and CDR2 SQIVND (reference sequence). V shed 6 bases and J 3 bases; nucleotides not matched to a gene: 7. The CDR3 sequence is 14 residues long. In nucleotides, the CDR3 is TGTGCCAGTAGCCGACAGGGTAGTTACACTGAAGCTTTCTTT. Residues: CASSRQGSYTEAFF.

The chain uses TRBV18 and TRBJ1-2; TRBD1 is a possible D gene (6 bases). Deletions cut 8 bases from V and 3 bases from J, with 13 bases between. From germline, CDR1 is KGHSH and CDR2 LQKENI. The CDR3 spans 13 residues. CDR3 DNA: TGTGCCAGCCACAGGGAGGGGTACTATGGCTACACCTTC. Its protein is CASHREGYYGYTF. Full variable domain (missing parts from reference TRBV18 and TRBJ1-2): NAGVMQNPRHLVRRRGQEARLRCSPMKGHSHVYWYRQLPEEGLKFMVYLQKENIIDESGMPKERFSAEFPKEGPSILRIQQVVRGDSAAYFCASHREGYYGYTFGSGTRLTVV.

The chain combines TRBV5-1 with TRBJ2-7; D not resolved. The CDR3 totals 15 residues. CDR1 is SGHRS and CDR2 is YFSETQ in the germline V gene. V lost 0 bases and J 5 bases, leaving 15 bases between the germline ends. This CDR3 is CASSLDPLHIDEQYF. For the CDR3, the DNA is TGCGCCAGCAGCTTGGACCCGTTGCATATCGACGAGCAGTACTTC.

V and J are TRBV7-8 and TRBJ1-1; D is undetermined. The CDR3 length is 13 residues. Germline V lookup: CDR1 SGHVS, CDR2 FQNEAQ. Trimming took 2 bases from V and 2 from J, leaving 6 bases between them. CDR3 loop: CASSLILNTEAFF. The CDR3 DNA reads TGTGCCAGCAGCTTAATCCTTAACACTGAAGCTTTCTTT.

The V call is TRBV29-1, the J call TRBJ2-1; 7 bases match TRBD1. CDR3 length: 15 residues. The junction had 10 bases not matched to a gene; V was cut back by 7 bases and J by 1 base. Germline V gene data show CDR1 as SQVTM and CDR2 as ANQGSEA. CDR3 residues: CSGKNPGQSYNEQFF. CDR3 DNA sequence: TGCAGCGGCAAAAACCCGGGACAGTCCTACAATGAGCAGTTCTTC.

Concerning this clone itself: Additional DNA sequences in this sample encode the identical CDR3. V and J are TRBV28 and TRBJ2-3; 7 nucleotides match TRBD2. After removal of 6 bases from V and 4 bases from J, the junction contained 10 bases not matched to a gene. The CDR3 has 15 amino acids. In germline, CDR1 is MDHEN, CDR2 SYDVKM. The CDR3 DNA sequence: TGTGCCAGCAGCCCACGACTAGCCGGGGCAGATACGCAGTATTTT. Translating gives CASSPRLAGADTQYF.

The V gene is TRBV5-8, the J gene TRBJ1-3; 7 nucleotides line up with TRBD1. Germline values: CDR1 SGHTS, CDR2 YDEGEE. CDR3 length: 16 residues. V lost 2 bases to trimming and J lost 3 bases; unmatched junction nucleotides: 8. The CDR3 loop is CASSLSTGTIGNTIYF. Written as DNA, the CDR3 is TGTGCCAGCAGCTTATCGACAGGGACGATTGGAAACACCATATATTTT.

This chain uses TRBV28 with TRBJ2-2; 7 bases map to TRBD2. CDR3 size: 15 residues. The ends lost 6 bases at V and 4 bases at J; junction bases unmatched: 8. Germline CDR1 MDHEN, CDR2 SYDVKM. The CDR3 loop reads CASRGSGGRTGELFF. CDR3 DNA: TGTGCCAGCAGGGGATCGGGAGGCCGCACCGGGGAGCTGTTTTTT.

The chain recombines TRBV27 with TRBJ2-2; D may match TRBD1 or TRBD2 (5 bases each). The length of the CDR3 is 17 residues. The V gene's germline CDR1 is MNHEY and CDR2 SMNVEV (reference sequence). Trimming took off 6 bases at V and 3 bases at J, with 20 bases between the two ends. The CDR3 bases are TGTGCCAGCAGAGGGTTGGGGGTGGTGGCGGACACCGGGGAGCTGTTTTTT. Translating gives CASRGLGVVADTGELFF.

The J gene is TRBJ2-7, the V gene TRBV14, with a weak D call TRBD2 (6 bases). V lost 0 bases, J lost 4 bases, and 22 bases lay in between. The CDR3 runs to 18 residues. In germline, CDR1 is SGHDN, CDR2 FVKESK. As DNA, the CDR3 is TGTGCCAGCAGCCAAGATGGGCGGGGAGGACGGTTCAAATACGAGCAGTACTTC. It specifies CASSQDGRGGRFKYEQYF.

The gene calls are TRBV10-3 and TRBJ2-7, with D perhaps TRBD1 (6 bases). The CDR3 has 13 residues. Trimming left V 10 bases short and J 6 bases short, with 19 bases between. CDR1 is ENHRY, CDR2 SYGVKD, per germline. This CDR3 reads CATTPGQYSEQYF. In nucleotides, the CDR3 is TGTGCCACCACCCCTGGACAGTATTCCGAGCAGTACTTC.

CDR3 nucleotide sequence: TGTGCCAGCAGCGTAGGGGTGGCGGGAGATCTCGCCGGGGAGCTGTTTTTT. This encodes CASSVGVAGDLAGELFF. The chain links TRBV9 to TRBJ2-2, with 7 bases that match TRBD2. The trim removed 0 bases at V and 6 bases at J, leaving 11 bases unmatched. The CDR3 is 17 amino acids. Germline values: CDR1 SGDLS, CDR2 YYNGEE.